This T cell receptor beta chain originates from a study of cytomegalovirus exposure and HLA in healthy donors. Primers: 60 Vbeta forward and 13 Jbeta reverse. Profiled with immunoSEQ multiplex PCR; TCRdb holds only in-frame clones, not every one. Found here are 90,000 to 120,000 clones, approximately 82% of them singletons; the top ten hold about 1.2%. Turning to this clone: Its antigen is as yet unknown.

Study-wide points: Most TCRs appeared rarely, but some public TCRs recurred in many donors.

This CDR3 comprises 15 residues. In germline, CDR1 is SEHNR, CDR2 FQNEAQ (reference sequence). The J segment lost 5 bases and the V segment lost 5 bases, leaving 9 bases of the junction unmatched. This chain connects TRBV7-9 to TRBJ2-7; 10 nucleotides match TRBD1. This TCR came from a woman aged 18-35 years in good health and CMV-seronegative. The sequenced sample was PBMCs. The CDR3 nucleotides are TGTGCCAGCAGCGAATGGGGACAGGGGATCCACGAGCAGTACTTC. This sequence encodes CASSEWGQGIHEQYF.